The clone carrying this T cell receptor (beta chain) was detected only a few times. Germline-derived CDR1 and CDR2 are MNHEY and SVGAGI. The CDR3 spans 14 residues. Trimming took off 2 bases at V and 5 bases at J, with 10 bases between the two ends. The data are from a study of cytomegalovirus exposure and HLA in healthy donors. The PCR ran on 60 Vbeta and 13 Jbeta primers. This table comes from immunoSEQ multiplex PCR, and its TCRdb copy is limited to in-frame clones, with some not included. Here the sample spans about 150,000 clones, approximately 72% being singletons. The clonotype comes from a man aged 35-49 years in good health and CMV-seronegative. Sequenced input: PBMCs. This rearrangement joins TRBV6-5 to TRBJ2-1; D may be TRBD1 (6 bases). The CDR3 DNA reads as TGTGCCAGCAGTTACGTGGCAGGGGACAATGAGCAGTTCTTC. Its translation: CASSYVAGDNEQFF.